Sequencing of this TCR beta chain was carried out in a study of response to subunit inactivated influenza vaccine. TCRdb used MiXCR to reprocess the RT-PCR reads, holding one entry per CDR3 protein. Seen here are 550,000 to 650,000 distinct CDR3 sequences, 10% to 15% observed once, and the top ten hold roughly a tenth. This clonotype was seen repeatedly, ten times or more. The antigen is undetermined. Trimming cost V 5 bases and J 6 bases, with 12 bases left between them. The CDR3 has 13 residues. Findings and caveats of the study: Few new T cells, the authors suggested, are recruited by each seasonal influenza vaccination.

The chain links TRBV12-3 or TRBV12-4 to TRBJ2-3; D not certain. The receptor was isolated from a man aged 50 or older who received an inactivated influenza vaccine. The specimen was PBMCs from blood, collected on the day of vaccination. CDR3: CASSAYGVDTQYF. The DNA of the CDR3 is TGTGCCAGCAGTGCATATGGTGTGGATACGCAGTATTTT.